The clone carrying this T cell receptor beta chain was detected only a few times. The sample belongs to a study of T cells of healthy individuals. Germline-derived CDR1 and CDR2 are SQVTM and ANQGSEA. CDR3 length: 14 residues. V dropped 4 bases and J dropped 0 bases, with 10 bases sitting between them. TCRdb called the 5' RACE reads again in MiXCR, with one record for every CDR3 protein. Among more than 60,000 distinct CDR3 sequences listed, roughly 17% were seen once. The TCR originated in a human donor in good health. The chain couples TRBV29-1 to TRBJ1-5, with D possibly being TRBD1 (6 bases). The chain's CDR3 is CSVGWGASNQPQHF. The CDR3 region has the DNA TGCAGCGTTGGTTGGGGGGCTAGCAATCAGCCCCAGCATTTT.